This T cell receptor (beta chain) stems from a study of CD8 T cells in Susac syndrome. The germline CDR1 and CDR2 sequences are KGHDR and SFDVKD. The germline V and J ends were trimmed by 4 bases and 4 bases, with 10 bases remaining between them. CDR3 size: 13 residues. The authors reverse transcribed roughly 0.5 to 1 ug RNA with random hexamers. TCRdb used MiXCR to reprocess the immunoSEQ multiplex PCR reads, holding one entry per CDR3 protein. Among more than 150,000 distinct CDR3 sequences listed, 90% to 95% were seen once. The V and J genes are TRBV24-1 and TRBJ2-7, with D unclear. The receptor was isolated from a human donor in good health. The material sequenced was CD4+ T cells from PBMCs. In DNA, the CDR3 is TGTGCCACCAGTGACCCGGGTAGGTACGAGCAGTACTTC. It translates to CATSDPGRYEQYF.